Detailed here is one T cell receptor (beta chain). What it binds is unknown. This record belongs to a study of cytomegalovirus exposure and HLA in healthy donors. There are 10 residues in the CDR3. Germline lookup yields CDR1 DFQATT and CDR2 SNEGSKA (reference sequence). Findings and caveats of the study: V- and J-gene trimming of TCR beta was linked (in a later analysis) to a missense DCLRE1C variant. The likely explanation for a cluster of highly shared sequence variants was sequencing artifact. Cytomegalovirus association was listed for about 180 TCR beta chains.

In the PCR, 60 Vbeta and 13 Jbeta primers were used. Profiling relied on immunoSEQ multiplex PCR, and the TCRdb table lists in-frame clones only, not all of them. The repertoire has some 90,000 clones, 76% of them found once; the top ten carry about 2.9%. The chain employs TRBV20-1 and TRBJ2-7; TRBD2 matches 8 bases. Sequencing input: PBMCs. This TCR derives from a middle-aged man in good health and CMV-seronegative. CDR3 region: CSGGVYEQYF. DNA for the CDR3: TGCAGCGGGGGGGTCTACGAGCAGTACTTC.